The 3 T cell receptor beta chains below all came from one sample that was sequenced in a study of blood T cell repertoires in COVID-19. TCRdb keeps only in-frame clones here, not all; method: immunoSEQ multiplex PCR. The profile shows approximately 170,000 clones, around 86% of them singletons. Input material: peripheral blood. Source of these receptors: a woman of 80 years or more in a cohort sampled during active or convalescent COVID-19.

The V gene is TRBV19, the J gene TRBJ1-3, with D uncertain. This CDR3 is 16 amino acids long. The ends were cut back, 4 bases at V and 0 bases at J, with 13 bases in the middle. Germline V gene data show CDR1 as LNHDA and CDR2 as SQIVND (reference sequence). CDR3 DNA sequence: TGTGCCAGTAGTAACTTCATGAGGTCCTCTGGAAACACCATATATTTT. Its translation is CASSNFMRSSGNTIYF.

V and J are TRBV28 and TRBJ2-5; TRBD2 aligns across 13 bases. This CDR3 has 17 amino acids. Germline V gene data show CDR1 as MDHEN and CDR2 as SYDVKM. V lost 3 bases to trimming and J lost 1 base; unmatched junction nucleotides: 5. For the CDR3, the DNA is TGTGCCAGCAGTTTCAGCTGGACTAGCGGGGGCCAAGAGACCCAGTACTTC. It codes for CASSFSWTSGGQETQYF.

The chain uses TRBV12-3 or TRBV12-4 and TRBJ1-2, with TRBD1 identical over 7 bases. CDR3 length: 12 amino acids. With 6 bases clipped from V and 8 bases from J, the junction kept 6 bases outside the gene matches. Here the CDR3 reads CASRATGEGYTF. In DNA form, the CDR3 reads TGTGCCAGCAGGGCTACAGGGGAGGGCTACACCTTC.